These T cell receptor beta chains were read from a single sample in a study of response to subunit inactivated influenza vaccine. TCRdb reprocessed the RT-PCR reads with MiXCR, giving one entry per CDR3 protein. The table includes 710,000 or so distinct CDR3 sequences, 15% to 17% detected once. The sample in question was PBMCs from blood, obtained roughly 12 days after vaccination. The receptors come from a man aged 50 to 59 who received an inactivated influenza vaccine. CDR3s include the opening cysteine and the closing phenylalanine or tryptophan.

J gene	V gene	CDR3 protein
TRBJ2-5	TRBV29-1	CSVEGTGGVETQYF
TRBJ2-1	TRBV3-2	CASSQDRLAGGPKSLNEQFF
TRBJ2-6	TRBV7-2	CASSFFPSGANVLTF
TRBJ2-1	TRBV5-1	CASSLGPGKQFF
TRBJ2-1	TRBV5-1	CASRVLGGNEQFF
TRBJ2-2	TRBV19	CASSHTTRNTGELFF
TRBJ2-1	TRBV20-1	CSAPAQGANEQFF
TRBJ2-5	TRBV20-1	CSASGDHSGTQYF
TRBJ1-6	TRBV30	CAWDPGNSPLHF
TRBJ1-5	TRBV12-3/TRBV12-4	CASSFPSGTDNSNQPQHF
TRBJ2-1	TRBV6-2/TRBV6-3	CASSYLSGIYNEQFF
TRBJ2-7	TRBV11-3	CAMDRELAGGIYEQYF
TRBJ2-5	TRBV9	CASSGGLAGFQETQYF
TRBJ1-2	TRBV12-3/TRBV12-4	CASSFFSGNGYTF
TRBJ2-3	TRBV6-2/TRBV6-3	CASSYVRGASTDTQYF
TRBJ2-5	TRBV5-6	CASSPYSGRAMETQYF
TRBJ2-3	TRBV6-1	CASSTGLAGSTQYF
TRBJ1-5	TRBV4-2	CASSQVHNSNQPQHF
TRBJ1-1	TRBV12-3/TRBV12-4	CASSLNAMNTEAFF
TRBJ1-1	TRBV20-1	CSARATEGVGTEAFF
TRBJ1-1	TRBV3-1	CASSQDHAEAFF
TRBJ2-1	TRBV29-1	CSVGGRIEQFF
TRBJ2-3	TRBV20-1	CSATPTSGGSHVVYTQYF
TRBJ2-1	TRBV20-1	CSAILDGTYNEQFF
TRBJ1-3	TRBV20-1	CSALGSSGNTIYF
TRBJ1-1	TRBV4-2	CASSQVGLNTEAFF
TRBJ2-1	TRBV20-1	CSALPLQLRLVNEQFF
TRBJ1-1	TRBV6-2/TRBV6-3	CASSYFMNTEAFF
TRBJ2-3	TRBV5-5	CASSRIAGTRGATDTQYF
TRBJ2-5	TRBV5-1	CASSPGARETQYF
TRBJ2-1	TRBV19	CASSDGGNEQFF
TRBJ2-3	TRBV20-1	CSARASSTDTQYF
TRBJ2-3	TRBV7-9	CASGPSRRTITDTQYF
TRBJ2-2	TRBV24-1	CATSGATGYTGELFF
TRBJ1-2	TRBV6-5	CASSSGTGGYGYTF
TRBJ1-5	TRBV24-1	CATSDSGGSGQPQHF
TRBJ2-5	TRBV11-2	CASSLVWLGGTETQYF
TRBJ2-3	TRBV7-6	CASSLRREGTDTQYF
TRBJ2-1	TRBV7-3	CASSLSGGQTYNEQFF
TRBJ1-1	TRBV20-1	CSAEGPGGADIATEAFF
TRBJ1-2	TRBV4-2	CASSQRGNNYGYTF